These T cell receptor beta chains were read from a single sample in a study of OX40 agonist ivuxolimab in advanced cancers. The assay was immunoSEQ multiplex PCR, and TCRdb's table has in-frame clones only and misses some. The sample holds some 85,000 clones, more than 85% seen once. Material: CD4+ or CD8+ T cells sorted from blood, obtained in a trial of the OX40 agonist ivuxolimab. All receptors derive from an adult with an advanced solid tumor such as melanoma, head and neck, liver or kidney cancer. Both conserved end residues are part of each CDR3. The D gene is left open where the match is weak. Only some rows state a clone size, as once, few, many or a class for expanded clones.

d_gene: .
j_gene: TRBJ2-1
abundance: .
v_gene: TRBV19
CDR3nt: TGTGCCAGTAGTATAGGGGGGAGGTTTGGGAATGAGCAGTTCTTC
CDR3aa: CASSIGGRFGNEQFF

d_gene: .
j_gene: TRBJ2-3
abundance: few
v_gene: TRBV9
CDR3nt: TGTGCCAGCAGCGAGGAGGATAAAATATTTTCGGATACGCAGTATTTT
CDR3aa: CASSEEDKIFSDTQYF

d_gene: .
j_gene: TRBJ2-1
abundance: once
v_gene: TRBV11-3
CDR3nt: TGTGCCAGCAGCTTAGAGGGGGGGCGTAGCGATGAGCAGTTCTTC
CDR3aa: CASSLEGGRSDEQFF

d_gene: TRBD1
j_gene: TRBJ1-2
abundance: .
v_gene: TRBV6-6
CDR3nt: TGTGCCAGCAGTTACCCCGTCGACAGGGGCGGCTATGGCTACACCTTC
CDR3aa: CASSYPVDRGGYGYTF

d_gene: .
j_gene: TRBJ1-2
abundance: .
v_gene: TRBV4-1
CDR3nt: TGCGCCAGCAGCCAAGATAGTGTTTTAAGGGTCGGCTACACCTTC
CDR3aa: CASSQDSVLRVGYTF

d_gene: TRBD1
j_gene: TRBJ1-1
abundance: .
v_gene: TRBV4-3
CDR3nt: TGCGCCAGCAGCCAGGTACAGGGGGCGCCCACTGAAGCTTTCTTT
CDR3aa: CASSQVQGAPTEAFF

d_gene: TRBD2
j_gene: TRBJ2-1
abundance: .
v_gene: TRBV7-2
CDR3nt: TGTGCCAGCAGCTCTAAGCGGGAGGGCTACAATGAGCAGTTCTTC
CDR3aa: CASSSKREGYNEQFF

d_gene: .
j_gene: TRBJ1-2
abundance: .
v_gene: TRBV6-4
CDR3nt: TGTGCCAGCAGACGACAGCCCCTAGACAACTATGGCTACACCTTC
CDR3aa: CASRRQPLDNYGYTF

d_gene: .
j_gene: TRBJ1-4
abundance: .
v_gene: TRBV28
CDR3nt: TGTGCCAGCAGTTCCCCGGGGGAAAAACTGTTTTTT
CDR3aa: CASSSPGEKLFF

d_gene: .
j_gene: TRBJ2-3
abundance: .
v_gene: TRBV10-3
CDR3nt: TGTGCCATCGGAAGGGAAAGTGGTGATACGCAGTATTTT
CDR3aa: CAIGRESGDTQYF

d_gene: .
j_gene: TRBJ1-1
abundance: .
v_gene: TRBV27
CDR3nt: TGTGCCAGCAGTCAAGATCCGGGCAACACTGAAGCTTTCTTT
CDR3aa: CASSQDPGNTEAFF

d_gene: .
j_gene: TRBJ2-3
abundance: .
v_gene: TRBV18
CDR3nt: TGTGCCAGCTCACCTCACGGAGATACGCAGTATTTT
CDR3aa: CASSPHGDTQYF

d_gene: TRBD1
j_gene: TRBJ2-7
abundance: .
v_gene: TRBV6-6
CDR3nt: TGTGCCAGCACCCGGGACAGGGGATTGGGCGAGCAGTACTTC
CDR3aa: CASTRDRGLGEQYF

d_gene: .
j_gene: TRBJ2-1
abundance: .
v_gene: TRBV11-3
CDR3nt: TGTGCCAGCAGCCGAATTCGGGATGAGCAGTTCTTC
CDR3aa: CASSRIRDEQFF

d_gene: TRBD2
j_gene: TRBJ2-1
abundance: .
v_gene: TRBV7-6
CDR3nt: TGTGCCAGCAGCCCTCGGACTAGCGGGAAGGATGAGCAGTTCTTC
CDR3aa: CASSPRTSGKDEQFF

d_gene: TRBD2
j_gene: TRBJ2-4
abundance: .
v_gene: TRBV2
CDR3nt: TGTGCCAGCATGGGAGGGTTAGCCAAAAACATTCAGTACTTC
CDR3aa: CASMGGLAKNIQYF

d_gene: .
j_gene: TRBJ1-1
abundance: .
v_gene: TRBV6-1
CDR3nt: TGTGCCAGCAGTAGACAGTTCATGAACACTGAAGCTTTCTTT
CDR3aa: CASSRQFMNTEAFF

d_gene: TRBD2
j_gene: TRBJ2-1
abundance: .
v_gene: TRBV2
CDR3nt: TGTGCCAGCAGTGGGCTAGCGGGAGAAGGAGGGCAGTTCTTC
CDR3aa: CASSGLAGEGGQFF

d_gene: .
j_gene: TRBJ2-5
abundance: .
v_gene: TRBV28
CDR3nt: TGTGCCAGCAGCACGGGGTTGGGCCCAAATCTGGGGAAAGAGACCCAGTACTTC
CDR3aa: CASSTGLGPNLGKETQYF

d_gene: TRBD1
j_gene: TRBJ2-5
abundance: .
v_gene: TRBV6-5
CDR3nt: TGTGCCAGCAGTCCCGGGACAGGGAGAGAGACCCAGTACTTC
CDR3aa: CASSPGTGRETQYF

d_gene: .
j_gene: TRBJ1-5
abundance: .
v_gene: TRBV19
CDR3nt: TGTGCCAGTAGCCCCGACAGTACCCAGCCCCAGCATTTT
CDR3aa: CASSPDSTQPQHF

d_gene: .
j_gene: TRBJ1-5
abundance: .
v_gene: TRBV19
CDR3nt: TGTGCCAGTAGTCCCCTCAAAAATCAGCCCCAGCATTTT
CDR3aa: CASSPLKNQPQHF